The present T cell receptor (beta chain) was sequenced within a study of T cells in Graves' hyperthyroidism and ophthalmopathy. This clonotype showed up many times. The TCR beta CDR3 regions underwent amplification using RNA transcripts as the source. An initial round of RT-PCR targeting the TCR CDR3 relied on the HTBI primer set. TCRdb called the multiplex PCR reads again in MiXCR, with one record for every CDR3 protein. The table has approximately 720,000 distinct CDR3 sequences, roughly a sixth seen once. This sequence originates from a woman in her forties or fifties with Graves' hyperthyroidism that later progressed to Graves' ophthalmopathy. The sample was blood.

Here the CDR3 reads CASSAPGQRSGNTIYF. CDR3 nucleotide sequence: TGTGCCAGCTCAGCCCCTGGACAGCGCTCTGGAAACACCATATATTTT. The chain couples TRBV18 to TRBJ1-3; D may be TRBD1 (6 bases). CDR1 is KGHSH and CDR2 is LQKENI in the germline V gene. The CDR3 runs to 16 residues. V shed 5 bases and J shed 0 bases, with 14 bases lying between them. Combining the CDR3 with reference TRBV18 and TRBJ1-3 gives the whole variable domain NAGVMQNPRHLVRRRGQEARLRCSPMKGHSHVYWYRQLPEEGLKFMVYLQKENIIDESGMPKERFSAEFPKEGPSILRIQQVVRGDSAAYFCASSAPGQRSGNTIYFGEGSWLTVV.